Each of the 18 T cell receptor beta chains below was sequenced from the same sample in a study of blood T cell repertoires in COVID-19. Repertoires were generated with immunoSEQ multiplex PCR, while TCRdb's copy carries only in-frame clones and drops some. The repertoire consists of around 330,000 clones, with 80% to 90% occurring once and the leading ten covering 8% to 9%. The specimen was PBMCs or T cells enriched from blood (not recorded which). The receptors stem from a woman younger than 30 who had recovered from COVID-19.

The chain uses TRBV30 and TRBJ1-6; TRBD1 is a possible D gene (6 bases). Trimming removed 4 bases from V and 11 bases from J, with 21 bases in between. This CDR3 is 15 amino acids long. Germline V gene data show CDR1 as GTSNPN and CDR2 as SVGIG (reference sequence). The CDR3, as DNA: TGTGCCTGGACCCCAGTGGGCAGGGGCAAGGCACCCCTCCACTTT. Amino acids: CAWTPVGRGKAPLHF. Using reference TRBV30 and TRBJ1-6 for the parts outside the CDR3, the full variable domain is SQTIHQWPATLVQPVGSPLSLECTVEGTSNPNLYWYRQAAGRGLQLLFYSVGIGQISSEVPQNLSASRPQDRQFILSSKKLLLSDSGFYLCAWTPVGRGKAPLHFGNGTRLTVT.

The chain has TRBV27 and TRBJ1-4; 7 positions agree with TRBD1. V lost 5 bases to trimming and J lost 8 bases; unmatched junction nucleotides: 17. This CDR3 has 17 amino acids. CDR1 is MNHEY, CDR2 SMNVEV, per germline (reference sequence). CDR3 DNA sequence: TGTGCCAGCAGTCCACACCCGGGACAGTTGGGAATCGAAAAACTGTTTTTT. Translation: CASSPHPGQLGIEKLFF.

The chain recombines TRBV25-1 with TRBJ1-3; 7 nucleotides agree with TRBD1. Germline V gene lookup returns CDR1 MGHDK and CDR2 SYGVNS. The CDR3 sequence is 15 residues long. The V segment lost 3 bases and the J segment 4 bases; nucleotides outside the gene matches: 6. The CDR3: CASSDDRAGGNTIYF. The CDR3 DNA is TGTGCCAGCAGTGATGACAGGGCCGGAGGAAACACCATATATTTT. Combining the CDR3 with reference TRBV25-1 and TRBJ1-3 gives the whole variable domain EADIYQTPRYLVIGTGKKITLECSQTMGHDKMYWYQQDPGMELHLIHYSYGVNSTEKGDLSSESTVSRIRTEHFPLTLESARPSHTSQYLCASSDDRAGGNTIYFGEGSWLTVV.

This chain links TRBV29-1 with TRBJ1-2, with D possibly matching TRBD1 (5 bases). Per germline, CDR1 SQVTM and CDR2 ANQGSEA. The length of the CDR3 is 17 residues. Trimming left V 3 bases short and J 3 bases short, with 23 bases between. The chain's CDR3 is CSVESGPGGDPYYGYTF. The CDR3 DNA follows: TGCAGCGTTGAGAGTGGGCCCGGGGGTGATCCCTACTATGGCTACACCTTC.

This chain uses TRBV30 with TRBJ2-7, with a tentative D call TRBD1 (6 bases). CDR1 is GTSNPN and CDR2 is SVGIG in the germline V gene (reference sequence). The CDR3 runs to 13 residues. The V gene lost 1 base and the J gene lost 0 bases, with 7 bases spanning the gap. Written as DNA, the CDR3 is TGTGCCTGGAGTGACAGGGACTCCTACGAGCAGTACTTC. As protein: CAWSDRDSYEQYF.

This sequence joins TRBV11-1 and TRBJ1-2; perhaps TRBD1 as D (5 bases). Trimming removed 1 base at V and 4 bases at J, with 16 bases between. The germline V gene encodes CDR1 SGHAT and CDR2 FQDESV (reference sequence). This CDR3 region has 16 residues. For the CDR3, the DNA is TGTGCCAGCAGCTTAGAAGCGGGACGAACCCTCTATGGCTACACCTTC. It encodes CASSLEAGRTLYGYTF.

The rearrangement uses TRBV19 and TRBJ2-7; a possible D gene is TRBD1 (6 bases). The ends were cut back, 1 base at V and 4 bases at J, with 11 bases in the middle. Germline V lookup: CDR1 LNHDA, CDR2 SQIVND (reference sequence). CDR3 length: 14 residues. The CDR3 is CASSIGQGRYEQYF. In nucleotides, the CDR3 is TGTGCCAGTAGTATAGGGCAGGGGCGGTACGAGCAGTACTTC.

V usage is TRBV12-3 or TRBV12-4 and J usage is TRBJ2-3; 9 bases are shared with TRBD1. With 10 bases clipped from V and 6 bases from J, the junction kept 8 bases outside the gene matches. CDR3 size: 13 residues. This CDR3 reads CATAQGAADTQYF. As DNA, the CDR3 is TGTGCCACCGCACAGGGGGCTGCGGATACGCAGTATTTT.

This chain connects TRBV29-1 to TRBJ1-2; possible D gene TRBD1, 5 bases. The CDR3 runs to 14 residues. V was cut by 7 bases and J by 7 bases, with 22 bases left in between. CDR1 is SQVTM, CDR2 ANQGSEA, per germline. CDR3 in amino acids: CSALTGGGGGGYTF. Written as DNA, the CDR3 is TGCAGCGCTCTCACGGGTGGCGGGGGTGGTGGCTACACCTTC.

The chain links TRBV4-1 to TRBJ1-4; 9 nucleotides agree with TRBD1. Germline V CDR1 and CDR2: MGHRA, YSYEKL. The CDR3 is 18 amino acids. The V segment lost 2 bases and the J segment 6 bases; nucleotides outside the gene matches: 13. The CDR3 region is CASSQSHPAGQGYEKLFF. In DNA form, the CDR3 reads TGCGCCAGCAGCCAATCGCATCCCGCGGGACAGGGATATGAAAAACTGTTTTTT.

This chain uses TRBV7-9 with TRBJ1-1; 8 bases fit TRBD1. V shed 5 bases, J shed 1 base, and the junction held 9 bases outside the gene matches. From germline, CDR1 is SEHNR and CDR2 FQNEAQ (reference sequence). The CDR3 runs 16 residues. Written as DNA, the CDR3 is TGTGCCAGCAGCACCAGAGGGACAGGAGAGAACACTGAAGCTTTCTTT. It specifies CASSTRGTGENTEAFF.

The chain couples TRBV3-1 (or the pseudogene TRBV3-2) to TRBJ1-1, with TRBD1 as a possible D gene (5 bases). Germline assignment: CDR1 LGHDT and CDR2 YNNKEL (reference sequence). Trimming cost V 3 bases and J 5 bases, with 16 bases left between them. The CDR3 has 15 residues. DNA for the CDR3: TGTGCCAGCAGCCAGGCAATAGGAGGGGTTACTGAAGCTTTCTTT. Translation gives CASSQAIGGVTEAFF.

This chain's CDR3 is CASSPSGPGGTEAFF. The CDR3 DNA reads TGCGCCAGCAGCCCAAGCGGACCGGGGGGTACTGAAGCTTTCTTT. This chain uses TRBV4-3 with TRBJ1-1, with D possibly being TRBD1 (5 bases). The germline V and J ends were trimmed by 4 bases and 5 bases, with 17 bases remaining between them. Germline V CDR1 and CDR2: LGHNA, YSLEER. The CDR3 contains 15 residues.

The rearrangement uses TRBV20-1 and TRBJ2-7; TRBD2 matches at 7 bases. The CDR3 sequence is 16 residues long. Germline assignment: CDR1 DFQATT and CDR2 SNEGSKA (reference sequence). The ends lost 3 bases at V and 4 bases at J; junction bases unmatched: 15. CDR3 nucleotide sequence: TGCAGTGCTAGTGGAGATTCGGGGGGAAAACGGTACGAGCAGTACTTC. Protein product: CSASGDSGGKRYEQYF.

The chain has TRBV4-3 and TRBJ1-1, with D perhaps TRBD1 (6 bases). V was cut by 0 bases and J by 1 base, with 9 bases left in between. This CDR3 is built from 15 residues. CDR1 and CDR2 (germline): LGHNA, YSLEER. For the CDR3, the DNA is TGCGCCAGCAGCCAAGACGGGACAACGAACACTGAAGCTTTCTTT. This gives the protein CASSQDGTTNTEAFF.

This clone was seen a handful of times. The chain couples TRBV7-9 to TRBJ1-1; maybe TRBD1 (6 bases). This CDR3 is built from 12 residues. V lost 5 bases and J lost 8, with 12 bases in between. The V gene's germline CDR1 is SEHNR and CDR2 FQNEAQ (reference sequence). The DNA for the CDR3 is TGTGCCAGCAGCCATAGGGGGTGGGAAGCTTTCTTT. It encodes CASSHRGWEAFF.

This clone has only one observation. CDR3 residues: CASVIIGTGIQYF. The CDR3 coding sequence is TGTGCCAGCGTGATAATCGGCACAGGCATTCAGTACTTC. The chain employs TRBV6-5 and TRBJ2-4; tentative D call: TRBD1 (5 bases). Trimming removed 8 bases at V and 9 bases at J, with 17 bases between. Germline CDR1 MNHEY, CDR2 SVGAGI. The CDR3 runs 13 residues.

The chain recombines TRBV15 with TRBJ1-2; the D gene is possibly TRBD1 (5 bases). Trimming cost V 3 bases and J 6 bases, with 14 bases left between them. CDR3 length: 14 amino acids. Germline V gives CDR1 LNHNV, CDR2 YYDKDF (reference sequence). The CDR3 sequence: CATSSPGRFDGYTF. Here the CDR3 DNA reads TGTGCCACCAGCAGTCCAGGGCGTTTTGATGGCTACACCTTC.